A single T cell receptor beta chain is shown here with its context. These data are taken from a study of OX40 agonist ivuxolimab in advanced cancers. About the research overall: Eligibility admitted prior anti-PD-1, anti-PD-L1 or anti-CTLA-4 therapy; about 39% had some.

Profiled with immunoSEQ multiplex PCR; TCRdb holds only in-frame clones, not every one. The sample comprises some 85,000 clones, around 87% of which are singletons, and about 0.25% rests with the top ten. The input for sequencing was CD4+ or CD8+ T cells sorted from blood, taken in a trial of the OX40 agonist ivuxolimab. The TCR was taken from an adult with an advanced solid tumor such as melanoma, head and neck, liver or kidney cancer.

CDR3: CASSQGLAGEVEQFF. In nucleotides, the CDR3 is TGTGCCAGCAGCCAAGGACTAGCGGGAGAGGTTGAGCAGTTCTTC. This chain uses TRBV5-4 with TRBJ2-1; 13 bases line up with TRBD2. Germline CDR1 reads SGHNT; CDR2 reads YYREEE (reference sequence). Losses at the gene ends were 4 bases for V and 9 bases for J; bases not matched to a gene: 7. This CDR3 spans 15 amino acids.